A single sample gave rise to the 32 T cell receptor beta chains below, sequenced in a study of regulatory T cells in long-lasting Graves disease. The time point denotes: persistent/refractory GD, antithyroid drugs over 5 years with positive TRAb. PBMCs were the source of the RNA used for TCR sequencing. Construction of the TCR beta libraries employed iRepertoire HTBI primers in conjunction with Arm-PCR of CDR3 regions. One entry per CDR3 protein results from TCRdb running MiXCR on the multiplex PCR reads. The profile covers some 430,000 distinct CDR3 sequences, with 20% to 25% appearing a single time and more than 6% taken by the ten largest. Sample: peripheral blood mononuclear cells (PBMCs), taken when the disease was refractory, from a patient treated with antithyroid drugs. Receptors were obtained from a female donor with Graves disease.

This clonotype came up many times. The genes are TRBV28 and TRBJ2-7, with a weak D call TRBD1 (6 bases). V was clipped by 6 bases and J by 3 bases, with 12 bases between them. The CDR3 loop spans 13 amino acids. Germline CDR1 is MDHEN and CDR2 is SYDVKM. As DNA, the CDR3 is TGTGCCAGCAGCCGGGACACCCGCTACGAGCAGTACTTC. It yields the protein CASSRDTRYEQYF.

At least ten counts were recorded for this clonotype. The gene calls are TRBV30 and TRBJ1-1; unclear D gene. Germline CDR1 is GTSNPN and CDR2 is SVGIG (reference sequence). The CDR3 covers 11 residues. Trimming removed 3 bases at V and 11 bases at J, with 13 bases between. CDR3 in amino acids: CAWSVDGVAFF. The CDR3 DNA reads as TGTGCCTGGAGCGTTGACGGCGTGGCTTTCTTT.

The V gene is TRBV12-3 or TRBV12-4, the J gene TRBJ2-2, with 10 bases fitting TRBD2. V lost 7 bases and J lost 5; bases outside the gene matches: 13. This CDR3 has 17 amino acids. CDR3 nucleotide sequence: TGTGCCAGCAACGACTTACGAGCGGGGGGGCGGACCGGGGAGCTGTTTTTT. Encoded protein: CASNDLRAGGRTGELFF.

This clonotype was observed a few times. The V call is TRBV20-1, the J call TRBJ1-5; TRBD1 might be the D (5 bases). The germline CDR1 and CDR2 sequences are DFQATT and SNEGSKA (reference sequence). With 1 base removed from V and 0 bases from J, the gap between germline ends came to 10 bases. The CDR3 length is 15 residues. The CDR3 loop reads CSARATGNSNQPQHF. The CDR3 nucleotides read TGCAGTGCTAGAGCAACAGGAAATAGCAATCAGCCCCAGCATTTT.

Of note for this clonotype: Given a much more abundant clone one base away, this may be a read error. The chain joins TRBV28 to TRBJ1-1; TRBD1 agrees at 9 bases. The germline V gene has CDR1 MDHEN and CDR2 SYDVKM. CDR3 size: 14 residues. The J segment lost 1 base and the V segment lost 6 bases, leaving 3 bases of the junction unmatched. The CDR3 sequence is CASSTGGRNTEAFF. The CDR3 DNA is TGTGCCAGCAGCACAGGGGGCCGGAACACTGAAGCTTTCTTT.

This clonotype was seen repeatedly, ten times or more. The gene calls are TRBV27 and TRBJ2-5, with 9 bases that match TRBD2. The CDR3 is made up of 15 amino acids. The germline V gene encodes CDR1 MNHEY and CDR2 SMNVEV (reference sequence). After removal of 6 bases from V and 4 bases from J, the junction contained 9 bases not matched to a gene. CDR3 amino acids: CASSATPGLAETQYF. CDR3 in DNA: TGTGCCAGCAGCGCTACCCCGGGACTAGCAGAGACCCAGTACTTC.

Ten or more counts support this clonotype. The V call is TRBV12-3 or TRBV12-4, the J call TRBJ2-2, with D uncertain. V was trimmed by 3 bases and J by 7 bases, leaving 12 bases between them. The CDR3 contains 14 residues. For the CDR3, the DNA is TGTGCCAGCAGTTTCTCAAATTATGGCGGGGAGCTGTTTTTT. The encoded protein is CASSFSNYGGELFF.

The chain recombines TRBV7-9 with TRBJ1-4; D is perhaps TRBD1 (5 bases). The CDR3 is made up of 16 amino acids. V lost 5 bases to trimming and J lost 7 bases, with 20 bases between them. Germline CDR1 and CDR2: SEHNR and FQNEAQ (reference sequence). CDR3 bases: TGTGCCAGCAGCCTCACCGTAGGAGAGGGGAGTGAAAAACTGTTTTTT. This codes for CASSLTVGEGSEKLFF.

The chain has TRBV13 and TRBJ2-7, with D perhaps TRBD2 (5 bases). From germline, CDR1 is PRHDT and CDR2 FYEKMQ (reference sequence). Trimming cost V 5 bases and J 4 bases, with 12 bases left between them. This CDR3 region has 13 residues. The CDR3 loop is CASSRIGGYEQYF. CDR3 nucleotide sequence: TGTGCCAGCAGCCGGATAGGAGGATACGAGCAGTACTTC.

The V call is TRBV7-9, the J call TRBJ1-5; D may be TRBD1 (6 bases). The germline V gene has CDR1 SEHNR and CDR2 FQNEAQ (reference sequence). The CDR3 length is 16 residues. V was clipped by 5 bases and J by 4 bases, with 18 bases between them. CDR3 bases: TGTGCCAGCAGCCCGGGGGATGGTCAGGGGAATCAGCCCCAGCATTTT. This translates into CASSPGDGQGNQPQHF.

This clonotype appeared a few times. The CDR3 DNA is TGCGCCAGCAGTCCGGGACCGAGGAACACCGGGGAGCTGTTTTTT. This translates into CASSPGPRNTGELFF. The V call is TRBV10-1, the J call TRBJ2-2; D may correspond to TRBD1 or TRBD2 (5 bases each). Germline V lookup: CDR1 WNHNN, CDR2 SYGVQD (reference sequence). The V gene lost 5 bases and the J gene lost 1 base, with 11 bases spanning the gap. This CDR3 contains 15 residues.

The chain employs TRBV20-1 and TRBJ2-6; 8 bases agree with TRBD2. The length of the CDR3 is 16 residues. Germline V lookup: CDR1 DFQATT, CDR2 SNEGSKA (reference sequence). J lost 2 bases, V lost 1 base, and 4 bases had no gene match. The CDR3, as DNA: TGCAGTGCTAGAGCCGGCGGGAGGACTGGGGCCAACGTCCTGACTTTC. This codes for CSARAGGRTGANVLTF.

This clonotype was counted many times. The rearrangement links TRBV9 to TRBJ1-1; D is unclear. Looked up from germline, CDR1 is SGDLS and CDR2 is YYNGEE. V lost 0 bases and J 1 base, leaving 4 bases between the germline ends. The CDR3 runs to 13 residues. CDR3: CASSVDWNTEAFF. In nucleotides, the CDR3 is TGTGCCAGCAGCGTAGATTGGAACACTGAAGCTTTCTTT.

This clonotype was seen a few times. J is TRBJ1-1 and V is TRBV11-3, with D possibly being TRBD1 (5 bases). This CDR3 comprises 16 residues. V shed 4 bases and J shed 1 base, with 16 bases lying between them. Germline-derived CDR1 and CDR2 are SGHNT and YENEEA. The CDR3 here is CASSSIWVGGNTEAFF. As DNA, the CDR3 is TGTGCCAGCAGCTCCATCTGGGTCGGGGGGAACACTGAAGCTTTCTTT.

In this sample, this clonotype turned up a few times. V gene TRBV20-1 combines with J gene TRBJ2-7, with TRBD2 identical over 7 bases. CDR3 length: 13 amino acids. CDR1 DFQATT and CDR2 SNEGSKA come from the germline V gene (reference sequence). V gave up 0 bases and J gave up 8 bases; unmatched junction bases: 7. The CDR3 DNA reads as TGCAGTGCTAGAGAGCCTTGGGAGGGCAAGCAGTACTTC. This sequence encodes CSAREPWEGKQYF.

The CDR3, as DNA: TGCAGCGTTGTTAGTCTGGCGTACAATGAGCAGTTCTTC. This translates into CSVVSLAYNEQFF. The chain is built from TRBV29-1 and TRBJ2-1; D uncertain. The CDR3 totals 13 residues. V lost 4 bases and J 4 bases, leaving 11 bases between the germline ends. CDR1 is SQVTM, CDR2 ANQGSEA, per germline.

This clonotype came up many times. The CDR3 spells CASRVRGHTSYEQYF. As DNA, the CDR3 is TGTGCCAGCAGGGTGCGGGGACATACGTCCTACGAGCAGTACTTC. The rearrangement uses TRBV27 and TRBJ2-7; D may match TRBD1 or TRBD2 (6 bases each). There are 15 residues in the CDR3. Trimming left V 6 bases short and J 1 base short, with 16 bases between. Germline CDR1 MNHEY, CDR2 SMNVEV (reference sequence).

This clonotype was counted between two and nine times. The CDR3 loop is CASSDAAGATDTQYF. DNA of the CDR3: TGTGCCAGCAGTGATGCGGCAGGGGCCACAGATACGCAGTATTTT. The chain joins TRBV2 to TRBJ2-3; tentatively, D is TRBD1 (6 bases). V was pared by 3 bases and J by 2 bases, with 12 bases between. CDR1 is SNHLY, CDR2 FYNNEI, per germline. The CDR3 consists of 15 residues.

About this clonotype itself: A much larger clone sits a single nucleotide away, making a read error possible. The rearrangement links TRBV6-1 to TRBJ2-7, with D uncertain. The CDR3 has 15 amino acids. Germline assignment: CDR1 MNHNS and CDR2 SASEGT. CDR3 sequence: CASTPWQVGFYEQCF. CDR3 bases: TGTGCCAGCACCCCCTGGCAGGTTGGCTTCTACGAGCAGTGCTTC.

This clonotype was observed many times. The rearrangement joins TRBV7-8 to TRBJ1-1; 8 nucleotides line up with TRBD1. J gave up 5 bases and V 5 bases, and 4 bases lay outside the gene matches. Per germline, CDR1 SGHVS and CDR2 FQNEAQ. The CDR3 length is 13 residues. This CDR3 is CASSQDRATEAFF. Written as DNA, the CDR3 is TGTGCCAGCAGCCAGGACAGGGCAACTGAAGCTTTCTTT.

The sample holds a few counts of this clonotype. V gene TRBV20-1 combines with J gene TRBJ1-1, with a possible D match to TRBD1 (6 bases). The CDR3 extends over 15 amino acids. Germline CDR1 reads DFQATT; CDR2 reads SNEGSKA (reference sequence). The ends were cut back, 3 bases at V and 4 bases at J, with 18 bases in the middle. The CDR3 loop is CSARDPRGEGTEAFF. The CDR3 coding sequence is TGCAGTGCTAGGGACCCAAGGGGGGAGGGCACTGAAGCTTTCTTT.

This clonotype occurred many times. V and J are TRBV7-2 and TRBJ2-7; tentative D call: TRBD2 (6 bases). Trimming removed 5 bases at V and 1 base at J, with 18 bases between. The CDR3 sequence is 16 residues long. Germline V gene data show CDR1 as SGHTA and CDR2 as FQGNSA. In nucleotides, the CDR3 is TGTGCCAGCAGCCGGGGCGTGGGGCGGGGTTCCTACGAGCAGTACTTC. This encodes CASSRGVGRGSYEQYF.

This clonotype has a count of ten or more. The chain couples TRBV6-1 to TRBJ2-7; D remains unclear. This CDR3 is 12 amino acids long. CDR1 is MNHNS and CDR2 is SASEGT in the germline V gene. Trimming pared 10 bases from V and 3 bases from J, leaving 13 bases between. This chain's CDR3 is CATGHQHYEQYF. CDR3 sequence (DNA): TGTGCCACCGGGCATCAACACTACGAGCAGTACTTC.

This clonotype was counted many times. V gene TRBV7-9 combines with J gene TRBJ2-7; D is undetermined. Germline V gives CDR1 SEHNR, CDR2 FQNEAQ (reference sequence). Trimming cost V 2 bases and J 4 bases, with 12 bases left between them. This CDR3 contains 14 residues. CDR3 in DNA: TGTGCCAGCAGCTTACGGTTCGGCGAGTACGAGCAGTACTTC. Protein sequence: CASSLRFGEYEQYF.

This clonotype was observed many times. This rearrangement joins TRBV10-3 to TRBJ2-7; 7 bases map to TRBD1. V shed 6 bases, J shed 2 bases, and the junction held 1 base outside the gene matches. The CDR3 extends over 12 amino acids. CDR1 and CDR2 from the germline V gene are ENHRY and SYGVKD. The CDR3 DNA is TGTGCCATCAGGACAGGGACCTACGAGCAGTACTTC. It translates to CAIRTGTYEQYF.

A few counts support this clonotype. The J gene is TRBJ1-1, the V gene TRBV6-2 or TRBV6-3, with 11 bases aligning to TRBD1. Trimming removed 4 bases from V and 3 bases from J; junction bases left unmatched: 1. This CDR3 is built from 14 residues. Germline CDR1 and CDR2: MNHEY and SVGEGT. Here the CDR3 DNA reads TGTGCCAGCAGTTGGACAGGGGGCTACACTGAAGCTTTCTTT. It yields the protein CASSWTGGYTEAFF.

This chain connects TRBV19 to TRBJ2-7, with D maybe TRBD1 (6 bases). Germline loops: CDR1 LNHDA, CDR2 SQIVND (reference sequence). Trimming removed 0 bases at V and 3 bases at J, with 15 bases between. The CDR3 is made up of 16 amino acids. Here the CDR3 reads CASSIDHSGTYYEQYF. The CDR3 DNA is TGTGCCAGTAGTATAGACCATTCCGGGACATACTACGAGCAGTACTTC.

The V gene is TRBV6-1, the J gene TRBJ1-1, with D maybe TRBD1 (6 bases). Germline lookup yields CDR1 MNHNS and CDR2 SASEGT. The CDR3 extends over 13 amino acids. V gave up 7 bases and J gave up 5 bases, with 14 bases separating them. The CDR3 region has the DNA TGTGCCAGCAAGAAAGGGGGTGCGACTGAAGCTTTCTTT. Protein sequence: CASKKGGATEAFF.

With regard to this clonotype: One end of the junction does not line up with germline, which may come from a read error. The rearrangement links TRBV5-5 to TRBJ1-1; 9 bases line up with TRBD1. This CDR3 has 15 amino acids. CDR1 is SGHKS and CDR2 is YYEKEE in the germline V gene (reference sequence). CDR3 loop: CASSSRTGVKTEAFF. Here the CDR3 DNA reads TGTGCCAGCAGTTCAAGGACAGGGGTGAAGACTGAAGCTTTCTTT.

This clonotype was counted only a few times. The V and J genes are TRBV15 and TRBJ2-2; D may be TRBD1 (6 bases). CDR1 and CDR2 (germline): LNHNV, YYDKDF (reference sequence). CDR3 length: 16 amino acids. V lost 0 bases and J 0 bases, leaving 8 bases between the germline ends. CDR3 bases: TGTGCCACCAGCAGAGATCAGGGGTCGAACACCGGGGAGCTGTTTTTT. Translation: CATSRDQGSNTGELFF.

This clonotype was seen a few times. No conserved phenylalanine or tryptophan is present at the end of the CDR3, so a read error is the likely explanation. The chain combines TRBV5-1 with TRBJ1-1; perhaps TRBD1 as D (5 bases). V lost 4 bases, J lost 1 base, and 5 bases lay in between. CDR1 and CDR2 (germline): SGHRS, YFSETQ. There are 12 residues in the CDR3. The CDR3 here is CASSGQNTEAFL. The CDR3 bases are TGCGCCAGCAGCGGACAGAACACTGAAGCTTTCCTT.

A word on this clonotype: A much larger clone differs from this one at a single base, so this may be a read error. The J gene is TRBJ1-4, the V gene TRBV29-1, with D maybe TRBD1 (5 bases). Germline-derived CDR1 and CDR2 are SQVTM and ANQGSEA. V was cut by 8 bases and J by 7 bases, with 17 bases left in between. The CDR3 totals 13 residues. The chain's CDR3 is CSHASQGSEKLFF. CDR3 in DNA: TGCAGCCATGCGAGTCAGGGTTCTGAAAAACTGTTTTTT.